This entry lists 29 T cell receptor beta chains sequenced from one sample in a study of cytomegalovirus exposure and HLA in healthy donors. PCR was performed using 60 Vbeta and 13 Jbeta primers. The assay was immunoSEQ multiplex PCR, and TCRdb's table has in-frame clones only and misses some. The repertoire holds fewer than 250,000 clones, approximately 80% seen once, with roughly 13% in the top ten. The sample comprised PBMCs. These receptors were taken from a woman aged 25 to 39 in good health and CMV-seropositive.

The CDR3: CASSLEGQADETQYF. In nucleotides, the CDR3 is TGTGCCAGCAGCTTGGAGGGGCAGGCTGATGAGACCCAGTACTTC. The gene calls are TRBV5-5 and TRBJ2-5; tentatively, D is TRBD1 (5 bases). CDR3 length: 15 amino acids. V dropped 0 bases and J dropped 5 bases, with 14 bases sitting between them. Germline loops: CDR1 SGHKS, CDR2 YYEKEE (reference sequence).

This chain links TRBV29-1 with TRBJ2-7; 12 bases agree with TRBD2. This CDR3 is built from 13 residues. The germline V gene has CDR1 SQVTM and CDR2 ANQGSEA. The ends lost 7 bases at V and 3 bases at J; junction bases unmatched: 4. Here the CDR3 DNA reads TGCAGCGCGGTACTAGCGGGAGGCTACGAGCAGTACTTC. Translating it yields CSAVLAGGYEQYF.

The chain is built from TRBV5-1 and TRBJ2-1; D is undetermined. The CDR3 runs to 17 residues. Germline V gene data show CDR1 as SGHRS and CDR2 as YFSETQ. Trimming pared 0 bases from V and 7 bases from J, leaving 20 bases between. The CDR3 nucleotides read TGCGCCAGCAGCTTGGGGTTGTACACCACTGAGAGGAATGAGCAGTTCTTC. Its protein is CASSLGLYTTERNEQFF. Full variable domain (missing parts from reference TRBV5-1 and TRBJ2-1): KAGVTQTPRYLIKTRGQQVTLSCSPISGHRSVSWYQQTPGQGLQFLFEYFSETQRNKGNFPGRFSGRQFSNSRSEMNVSTLELGDSALYLCASSLGLYTTERNEQFFGPGTRLTVL.

The genes are TRBV27 and TRBJ2-2; possibly TRBD2 for D (5 bases). Germline CDR1 is MNHEY and CDR2 is SMNVEV (reference sequence). CDR3 length equals 14 residues. The germline V and J ends were trimmed by 2 bases and 4 bases, with 8 bases remaining between them. CDR3 nucleotide sequence: TGTGCCAGCAGTTTACAAGGGAGCACCGGGGAGCTGTTTTTT. Protein product: CASSLQGSTGELFF.

The rearrangement joins TRBV11-3 to TRBJ1-1; 7 bases line up with TRBD1. The J segment lost 5 bases and the V segment lost 5 bases, leaving 5 bases of the junction unmatched. This CDR3 contains 13 residues. The germline gives CDR1 SGHNT, CDR2 YENEEA. Here the CDR3 DNA reads TGTGCCAGCAGCCAGACAGGGTTGACTGAAGCTTTCTTT. This sequence encodes CASSQTGLTEAFF.

V is TRBV11-2 and J is TRBJ1-1; 8 bases line up with TRBD1. The germline V gene has CDR1 SGHAT and CDR2 FQNNGV. This CDR3 is 14 amino acids long. J lost 1 base, V lost 5 bases, and 3 bases had no gene match. The DNA for the CDR3 is TGTGCCAGCAGCCGACAGGGGAGGAACACTGAAGCTTTCTTT. As protein: CASSRQGRNTEAFF.

This CDR3 reads CASSRGLIGYEQYF. CDR3 DNA: TGTGCCAGCAGTAGAGGGCTGATTGGCTACGAGCAGTACTTC. The gene calls are TRBV28 and TRBJ2-7, with a weak D call TRBD2 (5 bases). Trimming took 5 bases from V and 3 from J, leaving 14 bases between them. CDR3 length: 14 amino acids. Germline V gives CDR1 MDHEN, CDR2 SYDVKM.

This clone has only one observation. V usage is TRBV5-1 and J usage is TRBJ2-3, with D possibly TRBD2 on 5 matching bases. The CDR3 spans 15 residues. Per germline, CDR1 SGHRS and CDR2 YFSETQ. V was trimmed by 2 bases and J by 5 bases, leaving 15 bases between them. In DNA, the CDR3 is TGCGCCAGCAGCTTCATAGGGAGAAGAGGAGATACGCAGTATTTT. It translates to CASSFIGRRGDTQYF.

CDR3 residues: CASNPSSASSYEQYF. CDR3 bases: TGTGCCAGCAATCCTTCTAGCGCCAGCTCCTACGAGCAGTACTTC. The rearrangement links TRBV2 to TRBJ2-7, with a possible D match to TRBD2 (6 bases). This CDR3 is 15 amino acids long. V lost 7 bases and J 0 bases, leaving 16 bases between the germline ends. CDR1 and CDR2 from the germline V gene are SNHLY and FYNNEI.

V gene TRBV28 combines with J gene TRBJ1-5; 9 bases fit TRBD1. The CDR3 covers 13 residues. V shed 8 bases and J 5 bases; nucleotides not matched to a gene: 4. Germline V lookup: CDR1 MDHEN, CDR2 SYDVKM. As DNA, the CDR3 is TGTGCCAGCCGGGACAGGGAATATCAGCCCCAGCATTTT. Encoded protein: CASRDREYQPQHF.

The chain uses TRBV5-1 and TRBJ2-6, with D perhaps matching TRBD1 (6 bases). The CDR3 is 15 amino acids. V was trimmed by 7 bases and J by 0 bases, leaving 11 bases between them. Germline loops: CDR1 SGHRS, CDR2 YFSETQ. CDR3 region: CASVQGGSGANVLTF. The CDR3 DNA reads TGCGCCAGCGTACAAGGGGGCTCTGGGGCCAACGTCCTGACTTTC.

This chain uses TRBV28 with TRBJ2-2, with a weak D call TRBD1 (8 bases). V was trimmed by 10 bases and J by 5 bases, leaving 17 bases between them. There are 14 residues in the CDR3. Germline V gene data show CDR1 as MDHEN and CDR2 as SYDVKM. The CDR3 DNA is TGTGCCATCTTCGACAGGGGAGGGACCGGGGAGCTGTTTTTT. Translation gives CAIFDRGGTGELFF.

The rearrangement joins TRBV19 to TRBJ2-7; 12 nucleotides align to TRBD2. The CDR3 has 15 amino acids. V shed 6 bases and J 3 bases; nucleotides not matched to a gene: 6. The germline CDR1 and CDR2 sequences are LNHDA and SQIVND (reference sequence). CDR3 amino acids: CASRRLAGENYEQYF. The DNA for the CDR3 is TGTGCCAGTAGACGACTAGCGGGAGAGAACTACGAGCAGTACTTC.

The rearrangement joins TRBV6-1 to TRBJ2-1; the match to TRBD1 covers 10 bases. The V segment lost 6 bases and the J segment 1 base; nucleotides outside the gene matches: 3. CDR1 is MNHNS and CDR2 is SASEGT in the germline V gene. The CDR3 is made up of 15 amino acids. The CDR3 reads CASSRDRGSYNEQFF. CDR3 nucleotides: TGTGCCAGCAGCCGGGACAGGGGTTCCTACAATGAGCAGTTCTTC.

The chain couples TRBV5-1 to TRBJ2-2; tentative D call: TRBD1 (5 bases). The CDR3 loop spans 15 amino acids. CDR1 is SGHRS and CDR2 is YFSETQ in the germline V gene. V was cut by 0 bases and J by 1 base, with 7 bases left in between. CDR3 protein: CASSLAQENTGELFF. Written as DNA, the CDR3 is TGCGCCAGCAGCTTGGCACAGGAGAACACCGGGGAGCTGTTTTTT. Full variable domain (outside the CDR3, taken from reference TRBV5-1 and TRBJ2-2): KAGVTQTPRYLIKTRGQQVTLSCSPISGHRSVSWYQQTPGQGLQFLFEYFSETQRNKGNFPGRFSGRQFSNSRSEMNVSTLELGDSALYLCASSLAQENTGELFFGEGSRLTVL.

In DNA form, the CDR3 reads TGTGCCAGCAGCTTTTCAGCGGGGGGTGGGGAGACCCAGTACTTC. It encodes CASSFSAGGGETQYF. V usage is TRBV7-2 and J usage is TRBJ2-5; 9 positions agree with TRBD2. The CDR3 is made up of 15 amino acids. Germline lookup yields CDR1 SGHTA and CDR2 FQGNSA. V was pared by 3 bases and J by 5 bases, with 7 bases of the junction left unmatched.

V and J are TRBV11-1 and TRBJ2-5; 8 bases are a match to TRBD1. Germline V gene sequence: CDR1 SGHAT, CDR2 FQDESV (reference sequence). The CDR3 totals 14 residues. V lost 1 base and J lost 5; bases outside the gene matches: 3. CDR3 sequence: CASSLDRGTETQYF. CDR3 DNA sequence: TGTGCCAGCAGCTTAGACAGGGGGACGGAGACCCAGTACTTC.

This chain connects TRBV5-8 to TRBJ1-5; weak D call: TRBD1 (6 bases). The CDR3 extends over 17 amino acids. Germline CDR1 reads SGHTS; CDR2 reads YDEGEE. Trimming stripped 2 bases from V and 0 bases from J, with 15 bases between. CDR3 nucleotides: TGTGCCAGCAGCTTACGGACAGACTATTATAGCAATCAGCCCCAGCATTTT. It is translated as CASSLRTDYYSNQPQHF.

The rearrangement joins TRBV27 to TRBJ2-5; 7 bases are a match to TRBD1. The closer fit of TRBJ2-7 to the DNA end suggests the J call may be wrong. This CDR3 comprises 14 residues. CDR1 is MNHEY and CDR2 is SMNVEV in the germline V gene (reference sequence). The CDR3 sequence: CASSSTTGAYEQYF. In DNA form, the CDR3 reads TGTGCCAGCAGTTCGACCACAGGGGCCTACGAGCAGTACTTC.

This clone was detected only a few times. The V gene is TRBV11-2, the J gene TRBJ1-5; TRBD1 is a possible D gene (5 bases). The germline V gene encodes CDR1 SGHAT and CDR2 FQNNGV. This CDR3 comprises 14 residues. V was shortened by 1 base and J by 3 bases, with 7 bases between the two germline ends. CDR3 loop: CASSLGQNNQPQHF. CDR3 sequence (DNA): TGTGCCAGCAGCTTAGGACAGAACAATCAGCCCCAGCATTTT.

This clone was recorded a few times. The V gene is TRBV10-3, the J gene TRBJ2-5, with 12 positions matching TRBD2. This CDR3 is built from 16 residues. Germline V gene data show CDR1 as ENHRY and CDR2 as SYGVKD. Trimming at V came to 1 base and at J to 5 bases, leaving 5 bases not matched to a gene. The CDR3 DNA reads TGTGCCATCAGTGAGTTGGCCGGGACTAGCGGGGAGACCCAGTACTTC. It encodes CAISELAGTSGETQYF.

About this clone: Its ends do not fully match the called genes, so a read error is possible. J is TRBJ1-2 and V is TRBV7-9; 7 bases line up with TRBD1. This CDR3 region has 13 residues. Germline V gives CDR1 SEHNR, CDR2 FQNEAQ (reference sequence). The CDR3 DNA follows: TGTGCCAGCAGCCCCCCCGGGACAGCTAAAAGAGATTTC. Translated: CASSPPGTAKRDF.

DNA of the CDR3: TGTGCCAGCAGTGATAAGAGGCCCCGGGATCAGCCCCAGCATTTT. As protein: CASSDKRPRDQPQHF. The chain carries TRBV2 and TRBJ1-5; the D is unclear. The germline V gene encodes CDR1 SNHLY and CDR2 FYNNEI. This CDR3 has 15 amino acids. The ends were cut back, 3 bases at V and 5 bases at J, with 14 bases in the middle.

The chain carries TRBV11-1 and TRBJ2-3; D is perhaps TRBD2 (6 bases). This CDR3 has 11 amino acids. Deletions cut 5 bases from V and 6 bases from J, with 6 bases between. Germline loops: CDR1 SGHAT, CDR2 FQDESV (reference sequence). Written as DNA, the CDR3 is TGTGCCAGCAGCCGGGAGGATACGCAGTATTTT. Translated: CASSREDTQYF. The variable domain in full, with the rest retrieved from reference TRBV11-1 and TRBJ2-3, is EAEVAQSPRYKITEKSQAVAFWCDPISGHATLYWYRQILGQGPELLVQFQDESVVDDSQLPKDRFSAERLKGVDSTLKIQPAELGDSAMYLCASSREDTQYFGPGTRLTVL.

This clone was seen once. The gene calls are TRBV6-5 and TRBJ2-7; D ambiguous. The CDR3 has 13 residues. Germline values: CDR1 MNHEY, CDR2 SVGAGI. Between the trimmed V and J ends, which lost 5 bases and 4 bases, there was a span of 12 bases. The CDR3 DNA sequence: TGTGCCAGCAGTCCAAGTTTACAGTACGAGCAGTACTTC. This encodes CASSPSLQYEQYF.

The V and J genes are TRBV5-6 and TRBJ1-5; 8 bases align to TRBD1. The germline CDR1 and CDR2 sequences are SGHDT and YYEEEE. V was pared by 3 bases and J by 6 bases, with 5 bases of the junction left unmatched. The CDR3 is made up of 14 amino acids. The CDR3 spells CASSSGQGAQPQHF. CDR3 DNA sequence: TGTGCCAGCAGCTCGGGGCAGGGGGCTCAGCCCCAGCATTTT.

The chain joins TRBV25-1 to TRBJ2-1, with D tentatively TRBD2 (7 bases). Germline V gene data show CDR1 as MGHDK and CDR2 as SYGVNS. Trimming took 6 bases from V and 4 from J, leaving 13 bases between them. The CDR3 totals 14 residues. The CDR3 loop is CASRAGDRYNEQFF. CDR3 DNA sequence: TGTGCCAGCAGGGCGGGAGACAGGTACAATGAGCAGTTCTTC.

This chain joins TRBV5-1 and TRBJ1-6; TRBD1 is a possible D gene (5 bases). The CDR3 is 15 residues long. V lost 4 bases and J 7 bases, leaving 15 bases between the germline ends. Germline V lookup: CDR1 SGHRS, CDR2 YFSETQ. The CDR3 loop reads CASSGAGPLNSPLHF. CDR3 nucleotides: TGCGCCAGCAGCGGTGCGGGACCTCTGAATTCACCCCTCCACTTT.

In this sample, this clone turned up once. J is TRBJ1-2 and V is TRBV23-1; TRBD1 aligns across 7 bases. TRBV23-1 is flagged as an ORF with uncertain function. The CDR3 consists of 17 residues. V was clipped by 3 bases and J by 5 bases; unmatched bases: 15. CDR3 residues: CASSHRRTGHPFYGYTF. Written as DNA, the CDR3 is TGCGCCAGCAGTCACCGCCGGACAGGACACCCGTTTTATGGCTACACCTTC.